What follows are 32 T cell receptor beta chains derived from one specimen sequenced in a study of cytomegalovirus exposure and HLA in healthy donors. With 60 Vbeta and 13 Jbeta primers, the PCR was carried out. Measured with immunoSEQ multiplex PCR; TCRdb has only the in-frame clones, and not every one. This table has 95,000 to 100,000 clones, more than 80% appearing once. The sequencing sample was made of PBMCs. The receptors were sampled from a man under 40 in good health and CMV-seronegative.

The genes are TRBV10-1 and TRBJ2-7; 7 positions match TRBD1. The CDR3 consists of 15 residues. In germline, CDR1 is WNHNN, CDR2 SYGVQD (reference sequence). The junction had 12 bases not matched to a gene; V was cut back by 7 bases and J by 3 bases. Written as DNA, the CDR3 is TGCGCCAGCAAAAGGGACAGCCGCGTGTTCTACGAGCAGTACTTC. Residues: CASKRDSRVFYEQYF.

This clone was seen only a few times. The chain combines TRBV6-1 with TRBJ1-5, with D tentatively TRBD1 (6 bases). Trimming removed 6 bases at V and 6 bases at J, with 15 bases between. The V gene's germline CDR1 is MNHNS and CDR2 SASEGT. The CDR3 consists of 14 residues. CDR3 in DNA: TGTGCCAGCAGCGTACAGGGAGGGGGTCAGCCCCAGCATTTT. Translation: CASSVQGGGQPQHF.

This chain links TRBV19 with TRBJ2-1; a weak D match, TRBD1 (6 bases). Per germline, CDR1 LNHDA and CDR2 SQIVND (reference sequence). Between the trimmed V and J ends, which lost 4 bases and 4 bases, there was a span of 17 bases. The CDR3 extends over 16 amino acids. Here the CDR3 DNA reads TGTGCCAGTAGTACTCGGACAGCATTAAGTTACAATGAGCAGTTCTTC. Its translation is CASSTRTALSYNEQFF.

The gene calls are TRBV5-1 and TRBJ2-5, with D unresolved. V lost 5 bases and J lost 3, with 17 bases in between. The V gene's germline CDR1 is SGHRS and CDR2 YFSETQ. This CDR3 has 15 residues. DNA of the CDR3: TGCGCCAGCAGTTATACAGAGCCCGCAGAAGAGACCCAGTACTTC. It encodes CASSYTEPAEETQYF.

Notes on this clone: Mismatch with germline at one junction end may stem from a read error. The chain has TRBV7-2 and TRBJ2-7; TRBD2 agrees at 9 bases. Germline V gene sequence: CDR1 SGHTA, CDR2 FQGNSA. The CDR3 covers 15 residues. In nucleotides, the CDR3 is TGTGCCAGCAGCTCCTCCGGACTAGCGACAGACGAGCAGCACTTC. Encoded protein: CASSSSGLATDEQHF.

This chain connects TRBV27 to TRBJ2-1, with TRBD1 identical over 12 bases. V was clipped by 2 bases and J by 10 bases; unmatched bases: 9. This CDR3 spans 16 amino acids. Germline V gives CDR1 MNHEY, CDR2 SMNVEV (reference sequence). CDR3 protein: CASSLGGQGAYREQFF. DNA for the CDR3: TGTGCCAGCAGTTTAGGGGGACAGGGGGCATATCGGGAGCAGTTCTTC.

V usage is TRBV7-9 and J usage is TRBJ1-5, with D maybe TRBD1 (6 bases). V was pared by 5 bases and J by 4 bases, with 9 bases between. The germline gives CDR1 SEHNR, CDR2 FQNEAQ (reference sequence). The CDR3 sequence is 13 residues long. CDR3 in amino acids: CASSPDSNQPQHF. In DNA form, the CDR3 reads TGTGCCAGCAGCCCGGACAGTAATCAGCCCCAGCATTTT.

V usage is TRBV25-1 and J usage is TRBJ2-3; D not resolved. V was pared by 7 bases and J by 4 bases, with 12 bases between. Germline CDR1 MGHDK, CDR2 SYGVNS. The CDR3 runs 13 residues. CDR3 bases: TGTGCCAGCACTCTAGGTCGCGCAGATACGCAGTATTTT. This sequence encodes CASTLGRADTQYF.

This clone has more than one count but fewer than ten. The chain is built from TRBV7-8 and TRBJ2-1; unclear D gene. CDR3 length equals 17 residues. Looked up from germline, CDR1 is SGHVS and CDR2 is FQNEAQ. The V gene lost 4 bases and the J gene lost 0 bases, with 16 bases spanning the gap. This chain's CDR3 is CASSSDRGQSSYNEQFF. The CDR3 bases are TGTGCCAGCAGCTCAGACCGCGGTCAGAGCTCCTACAATGAGCAGTTCTTC.

In this sample, this clone turned up once. V and J are TRBV30 and TRBJ2-2; a possible D gene is TRBD2 (5 bases). CDR1 is GTSNPN, CDR2 SVGIG, per germline (reference sequence). The CDR3 covers 14 residues. V shed 3 bases and J shed 0 bases, with 8 bases lying between them. CDR3 bases: TGTGCCTGGAGGCTAGCCCCGAACACCGGGGAGCTGTTTTTT. The encoded protein is CAWRLAPNTGELFF.

The V and J genes are TRBV6-6 and TRBJ1-5; 7 nucleotides match TRBD1. The CDR3 loop spans 15 amino acids. CDR1 MNHNY and CDR2 SVGAGI come from the germline V gene (reference sequence). With 2 bases clipped from V and 6 bases from J, the junction kept 7 bases outside the gene matches. CDR3 in amino acids: CASSYGPTGTQPQHF. CDR3 bases: TGTGCCAGCAGTTACGGCCCGACAGGGACTCAGCCCCAGCATTTT.

The rearrangement links TRBV28 to TRBJ1-1; maybe TRBD1 (5 bases). Germline loops: CDR1 MDHEN, CDR2 SYDVKM. Trimming removed 6 bases from V and 8 bases from J, with 37 bases in between. This CDR3 comprises 20 residues. CDR3 region: CASSHGSWSGTRSRAVEAFF. CDR3 nucleotides: TGTGCCAGCAGCCATGGCAGTTGGAGCGGGACCCGCTCACGCGCAGTGGAAGCTTTCTTT.

The chain is built from TRBV7-9 and TRBJ2-5; 9 bases are shared with TRBD2. CDR1 is SEHNR, CDR2 FQNEAQ, per germline (reference sequence). CDR3 length: 14 residues. J gave up 4 bases and V 2 bases, and 2 bases lay outside the gene matches. CDR3 amino acids: CASSLLAGLETQYF. The CDR3 region has the DNA TGTGCCAGCAGCTTACTAGCGGGGCTAGAGACCCAGTACTTC.

The chain recombines TRBV18 with TRBJ2-2; TRBD1 matches at 8 bases. There are 16 residues in the CDR3. Germline assignment: CDR1 KGHSH and CDR2 LQKENI. V lost 5 bases and J lost 4; bases outside the gene matches: 9. The CDR3 DNA reads TGTGCCAGCTCATCCTCCGGGACAGGAGGCACCGGGGAGCTGTTTTTT. It encodes CASSSSGTGGTGELFF.

The V gene is TRBV13, the J gene TRBJ2-3, with 9 positions matching TRBD2. V shed 5 bases and J 0 bases; nucleotides not matched to a gene: 9. Germline V gives CDR1 PRHDT, CDR2 FYEKMQ (reference sequence). The CDR3 runs 17 residues. Written as DNA, the CDR3 is TGTGCCAGCAGCCCAAGCACAGCGGGGGGCAGCACAGATACGCAGTATTTT. Translated, it gives CASSPSTAGGSTDTQYF.

The chain carries TRBV25-1 and TRBJ2-3, with a weak D call TRBD1 (5 bases). Germline V gene lookup returns CDR1 MGHDK and CDR2 SYGVNS. CDR3 length equals 18 residues. Trimming cost V 3 bases and J 2 bases, with 21 bases left between them. The CDR3 protein is CASSDPNTPTGFTDTQYF. As DNA, the CDR3 is TGTGCCAGCAGTGACCCCAATACCCCAACAGGATTCACAGATACGCAGTATTTT.

V gene TRBV6-1 combines with J gene TRBJ1-1, with a weak D call TRBD1 (5 bases). V dropped 0 bases and J dropped 11 bases, with 13 bases sitting between them. Germline CDR1 and CDR2: MNHNS and SASEGT. The CDR3 sequence is 13 residues long. CDR3 amino acids: CASSEAHRGGAFF. The CDR3, as DNA: TGTGCCAGCAGTGAAGCACATAGGGGTGGCGCTTTCTTT.

The chain recombines TRBV5-4 with TRBJ2-7; no clear D. This CDR3 region has 15 residues. Per the germline V gene, CDR1 is SGHNT and CDR2 is YYREEE (reference sequence). V shed 0 bases and J shed 2 bases, with 12 bases lying between them. CDR3 bases: TGTGCCAGCAGCTTGGGAGGCAGTGATACCTACGAGCAGTACTTC. Protein: CASSLGGSDTYEQYF.

The chain carries TRBV5-1 and TRBJ2-7, with D possibly matching TRBD2 (6 bases). The germline V gene has CDR1 SGHRS and CDR2 YFSETQ. This CDR3 contains 15 residues. V was trimmed by 4 bases and J by 0 bases, leaving 14 bases between them. As DNA, the CDR3 is TGCGCCAGCAGCGCGGGACCCGCGAACTCCTACGAGCAGTACTTC. This encodes CASSAGPANSYEQYF.

This rearrangement joins TRBV30 to TRBJ2-5, with TRBD2 identical over 9 bases. The CDR3 length is 13 residues. CDR1 and CDR2 from the germline V gene are GTSNPN and SVGIG (reference sequence). J was trimmed by 6 bases and V by 8 bases; bases with no gene match: 10. CDR3 amino acids: CAQSGGPLKTQYF. The CDR3 DNA reads TGTGCCCAGAGCGGGGGGCCTCTAAAGACCCAGTACTTC.

The V call is TRBV28, the J call TRBJ1-5; no definite D call. The V end lost 4 bases, the J end lost 10 bases, and 20 bases lay between the germline ends. This CDR3 is built from 15 residues. Germline V gene data show CDR1 as MDHEN and CDR2 as SYDVKM. DNA of the CDR3: TGTGCCAGCAGTTCACAGACTAGGGAATCGGGACCCCAGCATTTT. It encodes CASSSQTRESGPQHF. The full variable domain, with the rest looked up from reference TRBV28 and TRBJ1-5, is DVKVTQSSRYLVKRTGEKVFLECVQDMDHENMFWYRQDPGLGLRLIYFSYDVKMKEKGDIPEGYSVSREKKERFSLILESASTNQTSMYLCASSSQTRESGPQHFGDGTRLSIL.

CDR3 region: CSVEGDSEQYF. Written as DNA, the CDR3 is TGCAGCGTTGAAGGAGACAGCGAGCAGTACTTC. The gene calls are TRBV29-1 and TRBJ2-7, with D perhaps matching TRBD1 (5 bases). The CDR3 consists of 11 residues. Trimming shortened V by 1 base and J by 6 bases, and 7 bases separated the two germline ends. Germline CDR1 is SQVTM and CDR2 is ANQGSEA.

The chain couples TRBV6-1 to TRBJ1-6; possibly TRBD1 for D (5 bases). The CDR3 runs to 15 residues. The germline V gene encodes CDR1 MNHNS and CDR2 SASEGT. The V end was cut by 8 bases, the J end by 8 bases, with 19 bases between. The CDR3 DNA reads TGTGCCAGCGGGCGGGGCCCGAGGGTGGATTCACCCCTCCACTTT. It yields the protein CASGRGPRVDSPLHF.

This clone was found once. The CDR3 nucleotides read TGTGCCAGCAGCAAAAACCGGGACAGGGGATTCTACGAGCAGTACTTC. Its translation: CASSKNRDRGFYEQYF. The V gene is TRBV2, the J gene TRBJ2-7; 10 bases map to TRBD1. Trimming took 6 bases from V and 3 from J; bases not matched to a gene: 11. The CDR3 is 16 residues long. Germline V gives CDR1 SNHLY, CDR2 FYNNEI.

V usage is TRBV6-5 and J usage is TRBJ2-7, with a possible D match to TRBD2 (6 bases). Trimming removed 0 bases at V and 7 bases at J, with 13 bases between. Germline V gene sequence: CDR1 MNHEY, CDR2 SVGAGI. The CDR3 runs 14 residues. This CDR3 is CASSYSEGTWEQYF. The CDR3 nucleotides are TGTGCCAGCAGTTACTCAGAAGGGACTTGGGAGCAGTACTTC.

This CDR3 reads CASSPLSGERLGEQFF. CDR3 bases: TGTGCCAGCAGCCCCTTGTCGGGGGAGCGCCTTGGTGAGCAGTTCTTC. V and J are TRBV7-9 and TRBJ2-1, with D perhaps TRBD2 (6 bases). Germline-derived CDR1 and CDR2 are SEHNR and FQNEAQ (reference sequence). This CDR3 comprises 16 residues. V was shortened by 5 bases and J by 9 bases, with 23 bases between the two germline ends.

CDR3 in DNA: TGTGCCAGCAGCTTAGTGACAGGGTGGGCCAAAAACATTCAGTACTTC. Encoded protein: CASSLVTGWAKNIQYF. V is TRBV7-2 and J is TRBJ2-4, with 7 bases matching TRBD1. The trim removed 1 base at V and 1 base at J, leaving 4 bases unmatched. CDR3 size: 16 residues. CDR1 and CDR2 (germline): SGHTA, FQGNSA. Supplemented by reference TRBV7-2 and TRBJ2-4, the full variable domain reads GAGVSQSPSNKVTEKGKDVELRCDPISGHTALYWYRQSLGQGLEFLIYFQGNSAPDKSGLPSDRFSAERTGGSVSTLTIQRTQQEDSAVYLCASSLVTGWAKNIQYFGAGTRLSVL.

The chain joins TRBV29-1 to TRBJ2-2; no clear D. The CDR3 totals 12 residues. Deletions cut 6 bases from V and 5 bases from J, with 10 bases between. Germline lookup yields CDR1 SQVTM and CDR2 ANQGSEA. CDR3 loop: CSVPNRTGELFF. The CDR3 nucleotides read TGCAGCGTCCCCAATCGGACCGGGGAGCTGTTTTTT.

This chain connects TRBV2 to TRBJ2-3; TRBD2 matches at 12 bases. The germline gives CDR1 SNHLY, CDR2 FYNNEI. This CDR3 spans 18 amino acids. The V and J ends lost 6 bases and 5 bases, in that order; junction bases with no gene match: 15. The CDR3 DNA follows: TGTGCCAGCAGACCCTATGTCCTAGCGGGGGGGCCGTTAGATACGCAGTATTTT. As protein: CASRPYVLAGGPLDTQYF.

The chain carries TRBV5-1 and TRBJ2-5, with 7 bases identical to TRBD2. CDR1 SGHRS and CDR2 YFSETQ come from the germline V gene. The CDR3 length is 13 residues. The junction had 3 bases not matched to a gene; V was cut back by 4 bases and J by 3 bases. The CDR3 DNA reads as TGCGCCAGCAGCCTGAGCGGGAAAGAGACCCAGTACTTC. Amino acids: CASSLSGKETQYF.

In its sample, this clone was seen once. The CDR3 nucleotides read TGTGCCAGCAGCTTTCTAGAAGCGGGAGTTTACGAGCAGTACTTC. As protein: CASSFLEAGVYEQYF. The chain carries TRBV7-2 and TRBJ2-7, with 8 bases lining up with TRBD2. CDR1 SGHTA and CDR2 FQGNSA come from the germline V gene. V lost 3 bases, J lost 4 bases, and 8 bases stayed unmatched. CDR3 length equals 15 residues.

This clone turned up a few times. The chain recombines TRBV4-3 with TRBJ2-3; 7 nucleotides agree with TRBD1. The CDR3 is 16 amino acids. In germline, CDR1 is LGHNA, CDR2 YSLEER. V lost 0 bases to trimming and J lost 3 bases; unmatched junction nucleotides: 6. CDR3 nucleotide sequence: TGCGCCAGCAGCCAAGATGGCGCCAGGGGGACAGATACGCAGTATTTT. As protein: CASSQDGARGTDTQYF.